This TCR beta chain was retrieved from a study of T cell repertoires in ileal Crohn's disease. Study-level information: Biopsies of inflamed ileum from the surgical specimen form M0 samples. Five hundred nanograms of biopsy DNA per sample underwent TCRB immunosequencing.

Time point: inflamed ileum from the surgical specimen. Included were adult ileal or ileocolonic Crohn's patients indicated for ileocolonic resection. Clones were read by immunoSEQ multiplex PCR, and TCRdb kept only the in-frame ones, dropping some. The sample lists about 16,000 clones, under 95% occurring once. Notes on the study in general: Mucosal expansions were suggested to be mainly CD8 T cells.

V was trimmed by 3 bases and J by 4 bases, leaving 7 bases between them. CDR3 length: 13 amino acids. Germline loops: CDR1 ENHRY, CDR2 SYGVKD. About this clone: As yet, its antigen is unknown.

The chain links TRBV10-3 to TRBJ1-5; D may be TRBD1 (5 bases). This receptor was taken from an adult with Crohn's disease. Source material: ileal tissue. CDR3 protein: CAISDRVNQPQHF. For the CDR3, the DNA is TGTGCCATCAGTGACAGGGTAAATCAGCCCCAGCATTTT.